This T cell receptor (beta chain) was sequenced in a study of blood T cell repertoires in COVID-19. In the study overall: Nucleic acid was either cDNA or gDNA, and it came from T cells, B-cell-depleted T cells, or PBMCs.

This CDR3 comprises 12 residues. V lost 0 bases to trimming and J lost 5 bases, with 4 bases between them. Germline V lookup: CDR1 LGHNA, CDR2 YSLEER. Sequenced by immunoSEQ multiplex PCR; TCRdb stores in-frame clones only, minus some. Altogether some 90,000 clones are present, 86% being singletons, with the ten largest covering about 25%. The chain joins TRBV4-3 to TRBJ2-5, with unresolved D. This TCR was sampled from a human donor in a cohort sampled during active COVID-19. The sequenced material came from peripheral blood. CDR3 loop: CASSQDEETQYF. The CDR3 bases are TGCGCCAGCAGCCAAGATGAGGAGACCCAGTACTTC.